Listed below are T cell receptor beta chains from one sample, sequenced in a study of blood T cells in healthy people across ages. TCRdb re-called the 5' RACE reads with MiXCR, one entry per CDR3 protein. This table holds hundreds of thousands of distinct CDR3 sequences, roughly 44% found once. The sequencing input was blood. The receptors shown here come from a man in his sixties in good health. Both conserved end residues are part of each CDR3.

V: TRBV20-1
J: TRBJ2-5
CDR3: CSASAPPGVQETQYF

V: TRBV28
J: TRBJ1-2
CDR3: CASSSPEAGGNGYTF

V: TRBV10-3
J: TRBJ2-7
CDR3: CAISESGYEQYF

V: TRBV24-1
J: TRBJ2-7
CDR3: CATSDWGAEQYF

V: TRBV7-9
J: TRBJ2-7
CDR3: CASSLAGGDQYF

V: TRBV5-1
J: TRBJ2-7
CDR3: CASSTRLGRNYEQYF

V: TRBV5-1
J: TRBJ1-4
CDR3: CASSSPDEKLFF

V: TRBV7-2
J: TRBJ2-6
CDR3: CASSSGLYSGANVLTF

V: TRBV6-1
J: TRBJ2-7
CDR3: CASTHVGRGGEQYF

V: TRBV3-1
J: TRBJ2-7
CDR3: CASSRRVDEQYF

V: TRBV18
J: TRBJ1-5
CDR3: CASSQGDRQLQHF